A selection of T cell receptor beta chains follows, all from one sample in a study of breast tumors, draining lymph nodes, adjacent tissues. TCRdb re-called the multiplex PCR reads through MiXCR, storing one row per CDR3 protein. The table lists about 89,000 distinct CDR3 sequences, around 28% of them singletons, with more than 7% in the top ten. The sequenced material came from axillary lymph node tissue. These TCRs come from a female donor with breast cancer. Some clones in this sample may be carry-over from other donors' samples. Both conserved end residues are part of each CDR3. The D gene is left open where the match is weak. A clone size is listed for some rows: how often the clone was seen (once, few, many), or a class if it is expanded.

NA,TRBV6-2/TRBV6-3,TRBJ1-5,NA,CACSYSVSRADQPRHF,TGTGCCTGCAGTTACTCAGTATCCAGGGCTGATCAGCCCCGGCATTTT
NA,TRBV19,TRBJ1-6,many,CASTRDIGVDGGSPLHF,TGTGCCAGTACCCGGGACATTGGCGTCGACGGTGGATCACCCCTCCACTTT
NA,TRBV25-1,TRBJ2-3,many,CASSVPGPTDTQYF,TGTGCCAGCAGTGTTCCGGGCCCCACAGATACGCAGTATTTT
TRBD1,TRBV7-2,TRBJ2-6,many,CASSLRWDRGGSGANVLTF,TGTGCCAGCAGCTTACGATGGGACAGGGGAGGCTCTGGGGCCAACGTCCTGACTTTC
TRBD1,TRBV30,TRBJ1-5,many,CAWRTGGLPGPQHF,TGTGCCTGGAGGACAGGGGGCCTCCCGGGGCCCCAGCATTTT
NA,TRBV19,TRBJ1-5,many,CASSTGRSPPQPQHF,TGTGCCAGTAGCACGGGACGGAGCCCCCCCCAGCCCCAGCATTTT
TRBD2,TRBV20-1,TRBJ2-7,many,CSATGLAGGPSPYEQYF,TGCAGTGCTACCGGACTAGCGGGAGGGCCGTCGCCCTACGAGCAGTACTTC
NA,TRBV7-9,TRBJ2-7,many,CASSIRSSDGSYEQYF,TGTGCCAGCAGCATCCGTTCTAGCGACGGCTCCTACGAGCAGTACTTC
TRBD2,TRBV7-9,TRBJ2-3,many,CASSFLAGGGTDTQYF,TGTGCCAGCAGCTTCCTCGCGGGAGGCGGCACAGATACGCAGTATTTT
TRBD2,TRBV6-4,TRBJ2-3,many,CASSDSTSGRSADTQYF,TGTGCCAGCAGTGACTCCACTAGCGGGAGGTCCGCAGATACGCAGTATTTT
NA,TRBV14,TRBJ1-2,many,CASSQNPSPYGYTF,TGTGCCAGCAGCCAGAACCCGAGCCCCTATGGCTACACCTTC
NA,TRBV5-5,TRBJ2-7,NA,CTSSLGGDCEQYF,TGTACCAGCAGCTTGGGAGGAGACTGCGAGCAGTACTTC